The 31 T cell receptor beta chains listed next were all sequenced from one sample in a study of Ad26.COV2.S vaccination and SARS-CoV-2 variants. Described treatment: 19 received Ad26.COV2.S at low or high dose, single or two shots; roughly 5 received placebo; per-sample allocation not given. Samples were taken on day 63 after the first vaccine or placebo injection. Using immunoSEQ multiplex PCR, the repertoire was profiled, and TCRdb retains in-frame clones only, with some absent. Among 380,000 or so clones listed, 83% were seen once. The sample consisted of peripheral blood, taken in a trial of Ad26.COV2.S vaccine versus placebo. Source of these receptors: a person between 18 and 65 years old who received the Ad26.COV2.S COVID-19 vaccine or a placebo.

The rearrangement uses TRBV6-1 and TRBJ1-4, with D possibly matching TRBD1 (6 bases). The germline gives CDR1 MNHNS, CDR2 SASEGT. V lost 2 bases and J 5 bases, leaving 12 bases between the germline ends. The CDR3 is 15 residues long. CDR3 loop: CASSESWGGNEKLFF. The CDR3 coding sequence is TGTGCCAGCAGTGAATCGTGGGGGGGCAATGAAAAACTGTTTTTT.

V is TRBV21-1 and J is TRBJ1-3. TRBV21-1 is classified as a pseudogene. The CDR3 is 15 amino acids. CDR3: CASSKVGSSGNTIYF. CDR3 in DNA: TGTGCCAGCAGCAAAGTCGGCAGCTCTGGAAACACCATATATTTT.

This rearrangement joins TRBV29-1 to TRBJ2-5; TRBD1 might be the D (5 bases). The length of the CDR3 is 13 residues. Germline V CDR1 and CDR2: SQVTM, ANQGSEA. As DNA, the CDR3 is TGCACCATCCCGGGCAGGGACCAAGAGACCCAGTACTTC. The encoded protein is CTIPGRDQETQYF.

The V and J genes are TRBV19 and TRBJ1-1; D unresolved. Germline V lookup: CDR1 LNHDA, CDR2 SQIVND (reference sequence). V shed 6 bases and J shed 4 bases, with 15 bases lying between them. The length of the CDR3 is 14 residues. The CDR3 region has the DNA TGTGCCAGTAGCCCGATAGAGGGAGGCACTGAAGCTTTCTTT. Residues: CASSPIEGGTEAFF.

The rearrangement uses TRBV7-9 and TRBJ1-1, with D maybe TRBD1 (6 bases). CDR1 SEHNR and CDR2 FQNEAQ come from the germline V gene (reference sequence). V was cut by 5 bases and J by 6 bases, with 13 bases left in between. This CDR3 has 13 residues. This CDR3 is CASSDRGRAEAFF. The CDR3 nucleotides read TGTGCCAGCAGCGATAGGGGGAGGGCTGAAGCTTTCTTT.

In its sample, this clone was seen once. This chain links TRBV11-2 with TRBJ1-1; D is uncertain. This CDR3 contains 12 residues. Trimming left V 3 bases short and J 7 bases short, with 9 bases between. Germline lookup yields CDR1 SGHAT and CDR2 FQNNGV. CDR3: CASSFQAFEAFF. In DNA form, the CDR3 reads TGTGCCAGCAGCTTCCAAGCTTTTGAAGCTTTCTTT. Looking up the rest from reference TRBV11-2 and TRBJ1-1 gives the full variable domain: EAGVAQSPRYKIIEKRQSVAFWCNPISGHATLYWYQQILGQGPKLLIQFQNNGVVDDSQLPKDRFSAERLKGVDSTLKIQPAKLEDSAVYLCASSFQAFEAFFGQGTRLTVV.

This clone occurred once. This sequence joins TRBV11-3 and TRBJ2-3; tentative D call: TRBD1 (6 bases). The CDR3 spans 17 residues. CDR1 SGHNT and CDR2 YENEEA come from the germline V gene. With 2 bases removed from V and 0 bases from J, the gap between germline ends came to 15 bases. The CDR3 DNA reads as TGTGCCAGCAGCTTACGCACACGACAGGCGAGCACAGATACGCAGTATTTT. The encoded protein is CASSLRTRQASTDTQYF.

V usage is TRBV4-2 and J usage is TRBJ2-7; 11 bases align to TRBD2. Germline lookup yields CDR1 LGHNA and CDR2 YNFKEQ. J was trimmed by 0 bases and V by 7 bases; bases with no gene match: 5. This CDR3 region has 15 residues. The CDR3 DNA sequence: TGTGCCAGCACCCGGACTAGCGGGTTCTCCTACGAGCAGTACTTC. The encoded protein is CASTRTSGFSYEQYF.

J is TRBJ1-1 and V is TRBV7-3; D unclear. Germline values: CDR1 SGHTA, CDR2 FQGTGA. Trimming took off 4 bases at V and 6 bases at J, with 12 bases between the two ends. The CDR3 is 13 amino acids. CDR3 DNA sequence: TGTGCCAGCAGCTCGTCCGGACTCCCTGAAGCTTTCTTT. This translates into CASSSSGLPEAFF.

The rearrangement links TRBV3-1 (or the pseudogene TRBV3-2) to TRBJ2-3, with 12 bases that match TRBD2. CDR1 is LGHDT, CDR2 YNNKEL, per germline (reference sequence). V was clipped by 4 bases and J by 4 bases; unmatched bases: 9. The CDR3 consists of 17 residues. The CDR3 here is CASSRRASGRGPDTQYF. The CDR3 nucleotides read TGTGCCAGCAGCCGGCGGGCTAGCGGGAGGGGCCCAGATACGCAGTATTTT.

This clone was counted a few times. The CDR3 DNA sequence: TGTGCCAGCAGCCCCTGGTCGCAGAACACCGGGGAGCTGTTTTTT. It yields the protein CASSPWSQNTGELFF. This sequence joins TRBV7-7 and TRBJ2-2; D gene uncertain. In germline, CDR1 is SSHAT, CDR2 FNYEAQ (reference sequence). V lost 5 bases to trimming and J lost 1 base, with 11 bases between them. This CDR3 has 15 amino acids.

On this clone itself: At one end the junction does not follow the germline gene, possibly because of a read error. The rearrangement uses TRBV6-5 and TRBJ2-5; D could derive from TRBD1 or TRBD2 (5 bases each). The CDR3 sequence is 14 residues long. From germline, CDR1 is MNHEY and CDR2 SVGAGI. CDR3: CASSYLGPAETQYF. The CDR3 nucleotides are TGTGCCAGCAGCTACTTGGGACCGGCGGAGACCCAGTACTTC.

V usage is TRBV3-1 (or the pseudogene TRBV3-2) and J usage is TRBJ2-5; TRBD2 matches 7 bases. The CDR3 is made up of 13 amino acids. V shed 2 bases, J shed 4 bases, and the junction held 1 base outside the gene matches. In germline, CDR1 is LGHDT, CDR2 YNNKEL (reference sequence). This chain's CDR3 is CASSQSGGETQYF. CDR3 sequence (DNA): TGTGCCAGCAGCCAATCGGGGGGAGAGACCCAGTACTTC.

The CDR3 coding sequence is TGTGCCAGCAGTGATTACGGGGCAGGGAGGGACGAGCAGTACTTC. Its protein is CASSDYGAGRDEQYF. The chain has TRBV25-1 and TRBJ2-7; 7 nucleotides align to TRBD2. The CDR3 sequence is 15 residues long. Unmatched junction bases numbered 10, after V lost 3 bases and J lost 5 bases. The germline CDR1 and CDR2 sequences are MGHDK and SYGVNS.

This clone was found a few times. The chain couples TRBV29-1 to TRBJ1-5, with unresolved D. The CDR3 totals 12 residues. In germline, CDR1 is SQVTM, CDR2 ANQGSEA. Trimming shortened V by 4 bases and J by 7 bases, and 11 bases separated the two germline ends. The CDR3: CSVGRDGQPQHF. In DNA, the CDR3 is TGCAGCGTTGGAAGGGATGGGCAGCCCCAGCATTTT.

This sequence joins TRBV29-1 and TRBJ1-4, with D perhaps TRBD1 (5 bases). V lost 4 bases and J 5 bases, leaving 17 bases between the germline ends. Germline V gene sequence: CDR1 SQVTM, CDR2 ANQGSEA. The CDR3 contains 15 residues. CDR3 coding DNA: TGCAGCGTTGCCTCCGGGGGGGGTTGGAATGAAAAACTGTTTTTT. It encodes CSVASGGGWNEKLFF.

A few counts support this clone. The chain's CDR3 is CASSFRDRGTSPLHF. CDR3 coding DNA: TGTGCCAGCAGCTTTCGGGACAGGGGAACTTCACCCCTCCACTTT. The gene calls are TRBV5-4 and TRBJ1-6; 10 bases agree with TRBD1. V gave up 2 bases and J gave up 9 bases; unmatched junction bases: 5. This CDR3 comprises 15 residues. Germline values: CDR1 SGHNT, CDR2 YYREEE (reference sequence).

V usage is TRBV5-1 and J usage is TRBJ2-6, with D tentatively TRBD2 (7 bases). CDR1 is SGHRS, CDR2 YFSETQ, per germline. There are 16 residues in the CDR3. Trimming shortened V by 0 bases and J by 4 bases, and 11 bases separated the two germline ends. CDR3 bases: TGCGCCAGCAGCTTGGGGGCGGGGGCCGGGGCCAACGTCCTGACTTTC. This gives the protein CASSLGAGAGANVLTF.

V is TRBV5-1 and J is TRBJ2-1; no firm D call. CDR3 length: 14 amino acids. The germline V gene has CDR1 SGHRS and CDR2 YFSETQ. V was pared by 1 base and J by 4 bases, with 9 bases between. This CDR3 reads CASSLRAGYNEQFF. CDR3 DNA: TGCGCCAGCAGCTTGAGGGCAGGATACAATGAGCAGTTCTTC.

CDR3 DNA sequence: TGTGCCAGCAGCTTGGATGTAGCGGGGGGGCCCGGAGATACGCAGTATTTT. Protein product: CASSLDVAGGPGDTQYF. V usage is TRBV5-5 and J usage is TRBJ2-3; the match to TRBD2 covers 11 bases. Germline assignment: CDR1 SGHKS and CDR2 YYEKEE (reference sequence). The CDR3 has 17 residues. The ends lost 0 bases at V and 5 bases at J; junction bases unmatched: 8.

The rearrangement links TRBV27 to TRBJ1-5; D not resolved. Germline V gene data show CDR1 as MNHEY and CDR2 as SMNVEV (reference sequence). The CDR3 is 16 residues long. The germline V and J ends were trimmed by 6 bases and 5 bases, with 20 bases remaining between them. This CDR3 is CASSPAQDPRDQPQHF. In nucleotides, the CDR3 is TGTGCCAGCAGCCCAGCCCAGGATCCAAGGGATCAGCCCCAGCATTTT.

V is TRBV19 and J is TRBJ1-1; D is uncertain. The CDR3 is made up of 13 amino acids. Germline V gives CDR1 LNHDA, CDR2 SQIVND (reference sequence). V lost 7 bases and J 1 base, leaving 10 bases between the germline ends. CDR3: CASTPRENTEAFF. As DNA, the CDR3 is TGTGCCAGTACCCCGCGGGAGAACACTGAAGCTTTCTTT.

This clone was detected only once. The genes are TRBV7-7 and TRBJ2-2; tentatively, D is TRBD2 (6 bases). This CDR3 contains 16 residues. Germline-derived CDR1 and CDR2 are SSHAT and FNYEAQ (reference sequence). V lost 1 base to trimming and J lost 0 bases, with 9 bases between them. CDR3 nucleotide sequence: TGTGCCAGCAGCTTAGGAGGCGGGGCGAACACCGGGGAGCTGTTTTTT. Translating gives CASSLGGGANTGELFF.

This clone was recorded only once. This chain joins TRBV12-5 and TRBJ1-5; TRBD1 agrees at 7 bases. J lost 4 bases, V lost 5 bases, and 8 bases had no gene match. In germline, CDR1 is LGHNT, CDR2 FRNRAP. The CDR3 has 15 residues. The CDR3 loop reads CASGTGTATNQPQHF. The CDR3, as DNA: TGTGCTAGTGGTACGGGGACAGCGACTAATCAGCCCCAGCATTTT.

This clone turned up a few times. J is TRBJ1-5 and V is TRBV10-3; D gene uncertain. Looked up from germline, CDR1 is ENHRY and CDR2 is SYGVKD. CDR3 length equals 12 residues. V gave up 3 bases and J gave up 0 bases, with 0 bases separating them. CDR3 amino acids: CAISDSNQPQHF. The CDR3 DNA reads TGTGCCATCAGTGATAGCAATCAGCCCCAGCATTTT.

The chain joins TRBV2 to TRBJ1-5; D uncertain. Deletions cut 8 bases from V and 9 bases from J, with 17 bases between. CDR3 length: 13 residues. Germline-derived CDR1 and CDR2 are SNHLY and FYNNEI. CDR3 nucleotide sequence: TGTGCCAGCGGACCGGGCCTTTTGAGGCCCCAGCATTTT. Protein: CASGPGLLRPQHF.

This clone was counted a single time. The chain has TRBV6-5 and TRBJ1-2, with D unclear. V was shortened by 6 bases and J by 4 bases, with 12 bases between the two germline ends. This CDR3 is 13 amino acids long. CDR1 and CDR2 from the germline V gene are MNHEY and SVGAGI. The CDR3 protein is CASSLLELYGYTF. CDR3 nucleotide sequence: TGTGCCAGCAGCCTACTAGAACTCTATGGCTACACCTTC.

The V and J genes are TRBV19 and TRBJ2-1; D might be TRBD2 (5 bases). Between the trimmed V and J ends, which lost 3 bases and 6 bases, there was a span of 15 bases. CDR1 and CDR2 from the germline V gene are LNHDA and SQIVND (reference sequence). The CDR3 is made up of 15 amino acids. The CDR3 bases are TGTGCCAGTAGTATTACCCCCCAGCGGCCCAATGAGCAGTTCTTC. Translating gives CASSITPQRPNEQFF.

The chain joins TRBV19 to TRBJ1-5, with TRBD1 as a possible D gene (6 bases). In germline, CDR1 is LNHDA, CDR2 SQIVND (reference sequence). The CDR3 length is 15 residues. V was pared by 5 bases and J by 0 bases, with 11 bases between. CDR3 sequence reads: CASSLGTPSNQPQHF. CDR3 nucleotide sequence: TGTGCCAGTAGTCTCGGGACACCTAGCAATCAGCCCCAGCATTTT.

In its sample, this clone was seen many times. CDR3 in amino acids: CAWSVTLSSGNTIYF. CDR3 DNA sequence: TGTGCCTGGAGTGTGACCCTGTCCTCTGGAAACACCATATATTTT. The rearrangement links TRBV30 to TRBJ1-3, with D unclear. Per the germline V gene, CDR1 is GTSNPN and CDR2 is SVGIG (reference sequence). This CDR3 is 15 amino acids long. Trimming took 0 bases from V and 0 from J, leaving 9 bases between them.

This chain connects TRBV11-3 to TRBJ1-1; maybe TRBD1 (5 bases). CDR3 size: 15 residues. Trimming removed 1 base at V and 3 bases at J, with 12 bases between. Germline loops: CDR1 SGHNT, CDR2 YENEEA. The CDR3 region has the DNA TGTGCCAGCAGCTTAGGAAGGGGACGGTACACTGAAGCTTTCTTT. It yields the protein CASSLGRGRYTEAFF.